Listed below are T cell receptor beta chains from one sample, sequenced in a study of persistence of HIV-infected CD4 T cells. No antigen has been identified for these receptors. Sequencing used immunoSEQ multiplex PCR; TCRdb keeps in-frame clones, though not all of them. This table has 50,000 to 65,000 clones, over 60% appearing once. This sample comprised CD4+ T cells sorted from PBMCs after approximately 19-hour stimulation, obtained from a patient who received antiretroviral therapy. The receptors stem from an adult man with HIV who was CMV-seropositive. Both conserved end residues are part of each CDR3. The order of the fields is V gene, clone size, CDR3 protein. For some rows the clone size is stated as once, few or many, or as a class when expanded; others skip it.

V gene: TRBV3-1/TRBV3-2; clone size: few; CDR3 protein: CASSPNRASPLHF
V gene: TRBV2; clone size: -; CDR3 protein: CASSPLGVPRGEAFF
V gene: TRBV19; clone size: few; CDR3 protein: CASSPWTGRTEAFF
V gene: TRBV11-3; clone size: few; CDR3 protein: CASSSTTGTGKGLGEQYF
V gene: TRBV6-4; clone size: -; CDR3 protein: CASSPSPTGNYGYTF
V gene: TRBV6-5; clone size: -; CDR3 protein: CATQQGASNEKLFF
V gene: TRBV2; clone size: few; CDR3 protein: CATGQKNQPQHF
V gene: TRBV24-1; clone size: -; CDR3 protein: CATSDPGTPGNEKLFF
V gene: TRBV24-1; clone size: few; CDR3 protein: CATGDGSYEQYF
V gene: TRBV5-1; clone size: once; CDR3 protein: CASSSRDSQNSPLHF
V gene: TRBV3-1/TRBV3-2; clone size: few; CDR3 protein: CASSRSGGNTEAFF
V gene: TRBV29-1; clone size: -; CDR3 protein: CSVNLSGTATQYF
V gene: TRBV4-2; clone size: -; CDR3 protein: CASSQAGTGGYEQYF
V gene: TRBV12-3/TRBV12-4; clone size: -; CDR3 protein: CASRVGNSPLHF
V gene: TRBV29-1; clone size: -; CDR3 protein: CSVSLGLGELFF
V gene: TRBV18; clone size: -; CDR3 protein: CASSRQSGGDYTF
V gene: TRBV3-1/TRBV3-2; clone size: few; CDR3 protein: CASSQVPNTEAFF
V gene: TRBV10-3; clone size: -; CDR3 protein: CATDSGNTGELFF
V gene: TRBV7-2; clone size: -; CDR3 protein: CASSLQGEGASPLHF
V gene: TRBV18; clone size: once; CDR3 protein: CASSQGQGRVTEAFF
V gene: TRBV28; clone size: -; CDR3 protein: CASSGSGTANEQYF
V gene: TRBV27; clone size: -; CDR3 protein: CASRLGTGSYEQYF
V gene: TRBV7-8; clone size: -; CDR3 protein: CASSLMGPPSGELFF
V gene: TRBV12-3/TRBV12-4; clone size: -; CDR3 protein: CASSSDSFYGYTF
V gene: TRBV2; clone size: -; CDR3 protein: CASITTGGRNNEQFF
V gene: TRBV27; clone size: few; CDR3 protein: CASRRGQSNEQFF
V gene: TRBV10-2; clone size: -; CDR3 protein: CASSDYGQGGEQYF
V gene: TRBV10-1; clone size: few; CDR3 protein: CARLQGREKLFF
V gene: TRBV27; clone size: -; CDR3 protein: CASSLSQQGSTGELFF
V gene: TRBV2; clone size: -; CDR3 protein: CATSKGENTEAFF
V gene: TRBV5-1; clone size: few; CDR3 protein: CASSQSHGQMEAFF
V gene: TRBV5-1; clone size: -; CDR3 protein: CASSSSPNEKLFF
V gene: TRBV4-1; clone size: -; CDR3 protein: CASSQDPYRGPKNSNQPQHF
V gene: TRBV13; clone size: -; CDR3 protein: CASSLGLSGGLTDTQYF
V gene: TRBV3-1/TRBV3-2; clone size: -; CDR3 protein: CASSPPQGYGYTF
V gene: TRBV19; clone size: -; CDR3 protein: CASSLRGPSTYEQYF
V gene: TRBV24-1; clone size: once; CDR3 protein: CATSDLLTDYGYTF
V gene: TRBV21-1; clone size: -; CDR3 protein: CASSKMERGARNGANVLTF
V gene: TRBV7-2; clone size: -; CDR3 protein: CASSLRGDRRIF
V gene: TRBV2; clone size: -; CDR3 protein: CASSNLYGYTF
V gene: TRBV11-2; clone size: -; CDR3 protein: CASSLEEGRGLRGYGYTF
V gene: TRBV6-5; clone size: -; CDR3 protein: CASSSPGQGIYEQYF
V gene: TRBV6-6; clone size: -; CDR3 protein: CASSSGQGIQPQHF
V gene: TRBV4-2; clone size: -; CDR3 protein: CASSQAQGPYNSPLHF
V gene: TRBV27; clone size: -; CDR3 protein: CASSQFAGTLRAFF
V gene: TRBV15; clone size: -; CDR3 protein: CATSVGQTNTEAFF
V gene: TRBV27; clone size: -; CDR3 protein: CASSPTRGGQNENTEAFF
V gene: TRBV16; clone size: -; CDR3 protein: CASSQSSRNTEAFF
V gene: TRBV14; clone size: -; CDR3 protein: CASSQFTEAFF
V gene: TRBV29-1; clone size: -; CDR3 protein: CSVLPGNQETQYF
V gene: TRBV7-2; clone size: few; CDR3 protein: CASSLGWRGGLSRADTQYF
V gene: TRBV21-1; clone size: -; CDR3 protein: CASSRGLFF
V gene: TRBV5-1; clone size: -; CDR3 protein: CASSSREAGELFF
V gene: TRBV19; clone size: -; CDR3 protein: CASSVKGAGNTIYF
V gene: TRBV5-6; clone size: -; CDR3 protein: CASSLRTGGFVTEAFF
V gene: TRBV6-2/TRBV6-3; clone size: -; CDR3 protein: CASSLQGASGNTIYF
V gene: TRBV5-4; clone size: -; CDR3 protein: CASRGAYGYTF
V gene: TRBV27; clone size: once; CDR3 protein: CASSTFNRGLNIQYF
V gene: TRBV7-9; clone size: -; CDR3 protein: CASSLASGQGPQHF